One and the same sample provided the 18 T cell receptor beta chains below, sequenced in a study of cytomegalovirus exposure and HLA in healthy donors. Profiled with immunoSEQ multiplex PCR; TCRdb holds only in-frame clones, not every one. This repertoire shows around 70,000 clones, roughly 94% found once; its top ten account for approximately 2%. The sample taken for sequencing was PBMCs. These TCRs come from a woman younger than 35 in good health and CMV-seropositive.

This chain joins TRBV10-1 and TRBJ1-5; perhaps TRBD1 as D (5 bases). V lost 0 bases and J 7 bases, leaving 10 bases between the germline ends. The CDR3 has 14 amino acids. Per the germline V gene, CDR1 is WNHNN and CDR2 is SYGVQD (reference sequence). The CDR3 DNA reads as TGCGCCAGCAGTGAGTCTCGGGGGTCCCAGCCCCAGCATTTT. It yields the protein CASSESRGSQPQHF.

The rearrangement joins TRBV10-1 to TRBJ1-5, with 10 positions matching TRBD1. Per germline, CDR1 WNHNN and CDR2 SYGVQD (reference sequence). The CDR3 loop spans 16 amino acids. With V trimmed by 8 bases and J by 2 bases, 9 bases remained unmatched. As DNA, the CDR3 is TGCGCCAGCCAGGGACAGGGGAGGGAGGGCAATCAGCCCCAGCATTTT. It codes for CASQGQGREGNQPQHF.

This chain links TRBV6-1 with TRBJ1-2; perhaps TRBD1 as D (5 bases). The CDR3 is 16 amino acids. V lost 3 bases and J lost 6, with 20 bases in between. Germline V CDR1 and CDR2: MNHNS, SASEGT. CDR3 sequence: CASSELDKGPRHGYTF. The CDR3 nucleotides are TGTGCCAGCAGTGAGTTGGATAAGGGGCCTAGACATGGCTACACCTTC.

V gene TRBV14 combines with J gene TRBJ2-3, with TRBD1 identical over 7 bases. From germline, CDR1 is SGHDN and CDR2 FVKESK. Trimming cost V 4 bases and J 5 bases; bases outside gene matches: 9. The CDR3 length is 15 residues. The CDR3 nucleotides are TGTGCCAGCAGCCCTATCCGACAGGGAATAGATACGCAGTATTTT. It yields the protein CASSPIRQGIDTQYF.

The V gene is TRBV29-1, the J gene TRBJ2-5; 11 bases align to TRBD1. Germline CDR1 SQVTM, CDR2 ANQGSEA. This CDR3 is 19 amino acids long. V shed 1 base, J shed 1 base, and the junction held 14 bases outside the gene matches. The CDR3 bases are TGCAGCGTTGAAGGTGGGACAGGGGGGGGATCGGTTATCCAAGAGACCCAGTACTTC. It encodes CSVEGGTGGGSVIQETQYF. The whole variable domain, remainder taken from reference TRBV29-1 and TRBJ2-5, is SAVISQKPSRDICQRGTSLTIQCQVDSQVTMMFWYRQQPGQSLTLIATANQGSEATYESGFVIDKFPISRPNLTFSTLTVSNMSPEDSSIYLCSVEGGTGGGSVIQETQYFGPGTRLLVL.

The rearrangement links TRBV11-3 to TRBJ2-2, with D perhaps TRBD2 (5 bases). Germline V gene lookup returns CDR1 SGHNT and CDR2 YENEEA. The CDR3 spans 16 residues. The germline V and J ends were trimmed by 5 bases and 1 base, with 14 bases remaining between them. In DNA form, the CDR3 reads TGTGCCAGCAGCCCAGCGATCAGCGGGAACACCGGGGAGCTGTTTTTT. Protein: CASSPAISGNTGELFF.

V usage is TRBV7-9 and J usage is TRBJ2-1, with TRBD2 identical over 10 bases. J lost 7 bases, V lost 2 bases, and 11 bases had no gene match. CDR3 length: 17 amino acids. Germline CDR1 is SEHNR and CDR2 is FQNEAQ (reference sequence). Here the CDR3 reads CASSLIRSLAGANEQFF. The CDR3 DNA is TGTGCCAGCAGCTTAATTCGATCCCTAGCGGGAGCAAATGAGCAGTTCTTC.

The rearrangement links TRBV30 to TRBJ2-3, with D maybe TRBD2 (5 bases). From germline, CDR1 is GTSNPN and CDR2 SVGIG (reference sequence). This CDR3 comprises 14 residues. V was shortened by 7 bases and J by 4 bases, with 18 bases between the two germline ends. The CDR3 loop reads CASSSSQGADTQYF. CDR3 coding DNA: TGTGCCTCTAGCTCCTCCCAAGGTGCAGATACGCAGTATTTT.

The V gene is TRBV6-5, the J gene TRBJ1-5, with D possibly matching TRBD1 (5 bases). Trimming stripped 7 bases from V and 4 bases from J, with 17 bases between. The germline V gene encodes CDR1 MNHEY and CDR2 SVGAGI. This CDR3 is built from 15 residues. CDR3 nucleotide sequence: TGTGCCAGCACCTCTAGGGTCGGGGGTAATCAGCCCCAGCATTTT. Translated: CASTSRVGGNQPQHF.

The V and J genes are TRBV6-1 and TRBJ1-2, with TRBD1 as a possible D gene (6 bases). Trimming shortened V by 5 bases and J by 2 bases, and 9 bases separated the two germline ends. Looked up from germline, CDR1 is MNHNS and CDR2 is SASEGT. The CDR3 is 13 amino acids. The CDR3 protein is CASSTTGNYGYTF. The CDR3 nucleotides read TGTGCCAGCAGTACAACAGGGAACTATGGCTACACCTTC.

The chain links TRBV4-1 to TRBJ2-3; D remains unclear. Germline V gene lookup returns CDR1 MGHRA and CDR2 YSYEKL. V lost 1 base, J lost 5 bases, and 10 bases lay in between. The CDR3 extends over 14 amino acids. CDR3 region: CASSQVRPRDTQYF. In nucleotides, the CDR3 is TGCGCCAGCAGCCAAGTCCGTCCGAGAGATACGCAGTATTTT.

The rearrangement uses TRBV29-1 and TRBJ1-5; D is unresolved. Germline V gene data show CDR1 as SQVTM and CDR2 as ANQGSEA. The CDR3 has 12 residues. V was cut by 4 bases and J by 4 bases, with 8 bases left in between. The CDR3 is CSVGGGNQPQHF. CDR3 DNA: TGCAGCGTTGGCGGAGGGAATCAGCCCCAGCATTTT.

This sequence joins TRBV19 and TRBJ1-2; D remains unclear. The CDR3 has 13 residues. V was pared by 3 bases and J by 0 bases, with 5 bases between. CDR1 is LNHDA, CDR2 SQIVND, per germline (reference sequence). The CDR3 DNA follows: TGTGCCAGTAGTATCGGGTCTAACTATGGCTACACCTTC. It specifies CASSIGSNYGYTF.

The genes are TRBV5-6 and TRBJ1-1; D is perhaps TRBD1 (5 bases). Between the trimmed V and J ends, which lost 4 bases and 2 bases, there was a span of 18 bases. The germline CDR1 and CDR2 sequences are SGHDT and YYEEEE. The CDR3 is 16 amino acids. The DNA of the CDR3 is TGTGCCAGCAGCCCTTCACCCAACAGGATTAACACTGAAGCTTTCTTT. It is translated as CASSPSPNRINTEAFF.

The chain is built from TRBV6-1 and TRBJ1-1; D unclear. Germline CDR1 MNHNS, CDR2 SASEGT. This CDR3 contains 14 residues. V was cut by 4 bases and J by 1 base, with 10 bases left in between. CDR3 amino acids: CASSGELRNTEAFF. CDR3 coding DNA: TGTGCCAGCAGTGGAGAACTCCGGAACACTGAAGCTTTCTTT.

The rearrangement joins TRBV7-2 to TRBJ2-5; 8 nucleotides agree with TRBD2. The CDR3 sequence is 15 residues long. Per germline, CDR1 SGHTA and CDR2 FQGNSA. The V segment lost 8 bases and the J segment 2 bases; nucleotides outside the gene matches: 10. Written as DNA, the CDR3 is TGTGCCAGCCGATTCGGGGGGGCGGAACAAGAGACCCAGTACTTC. Protein sequence: CASRFGGAEQETQYF.

The V and J genes are TRBV27 and TRBJ2-7, with D perhaps matching TRBD2 (5 bases). The CDR3 runs to 15 residues. CDR1 is MNHEY, CDR2 SMNVEV, per germline (reference sequence). Trimming removed 2 bases from V and 7 bases from J, with 18 bases in between. In DNA form, the CDR3 reads TGTGCCAGCAGTTTAACCGGACTGTCCTACGAGGAGCAGTACTTC. Translating it yields CASSLTGLSYEEQYF.

This chain links TRBV28 with TRBJ2-1; D unclear. V shed 8 bases and J shed 9 bases, with 17 bases lying between them. The CDR3 loop spans 13 amino acids. Germline CDR1 and CDR2: MDHEN and SYDVKM. The CDR3 bases are TGTGCCAGCTTCAAGGCACGACGAGGTGAGCAGTTCTTC. Amino acids: CASFKARRGEQFF. Looking up the rest from reference TRBV28 and TRBJ2-1 gives the full variable domain: DVKVTQSSRYLVKRTGEKVFLECVQDMDHENMFWYRQDPGLGLRLIYFSYDVKMKEKGDIPEGYSVSREKKERFSLILESASTNQTSMYLCASFKARRGEQFFGPGTRLTVL.